This T cell receptor (beta chain) was recovered during a study of CD4+ T cells in melanoma. Points from the study as a whole: Neoantigen-specific CD4+ T cells in melanoma reportedly had diverse differentiation states. A reported correlation linked neoantigen-specific CD4+ T cells to CD8+, macrophage and B cell function.

This clone was observed a few times. The antigen remains unidentified. Germline CDR1 is KGHSH and CDR2 is LQKENI. This CDR3 contains 16 residues. V gave up 6 bases and J gave up 3 bases; unmatched junction bases: 13. TCRdb's table, derived via immunoSEQ multiplex PCR, lists solely in-frame clones and lacks some. This table has some 13,000 clones, over 60% appearing once. This TCR came from a human donor with melanoma. The specimen sequenced was cells from a culture (not recorded whether cultured in vitro). The chain links TRBV18 to TRBJ2-7; 8 positions match TRBD1. The DNA of the CDR3 is TGTGCCAGCTCCCATGGGACAGGCCGACGGGGCTACGAGCAGTACTTC. Residues: CASSHGTGRRGYEQYF.